These 4 T cell receptor beta chains originate from one sample sequenced in a study of tumour-infiltrating T cells in Burkitt lymphoma. The assay was immunoSEQ multiplex PCR, and TCRdb's table has in-frame clones only and misses some. This table has fewer than 5,500 clones, about 86% appearing once. The sample comprised tumor tissue. All receptors derive from a human donor with diffuse large B-cell lymphoma. Some clones in this sample may be carry-over from other donors' samples.

The chain carries TRBV19 and TRBJ1-1; D call uncertain. Trimming took off 4 bases at V and 4 bases at J, with 7 bases between the two ends. CDR1 LNHDA and CDR2 SQIVND come from the germline V gene (reference sequence). The CDR3 sequence is 12 residues long. CDR3 in DNA: TGTGCCAGTAGTACGAGACGCACTGAAGCTTTCTTT. Encoded protein: CASSTRRTEAFF.

The chain carries TRBV30 and TRBJ1-5; 7 nucleotides line up with TRBD1. V was clipped by 2 bases and J by 6 bases; unmatched bases: 7. The CDR3 covers 14 residues. Germline V lookup: CDR1 GTSNPN, CDR2 SVGIG (reference sequence). CDR3 loop: CAWSSGGAPQPQHF. The CDR3 region has the DNA TGTGCCTGGAGTTCAGGGGGGGCCCCTCAGCCCCAGCATTTT.

The rearrangement uses TRBV5-6 and TRBJ1-2, with D possibly being TRBD1 (5 bases). This CDR3 is built from 15 residues. V lost 0 bases to trimming and J lost 6 bases, with 15 bases between them. In germline, CDR1 is SGHDT, CDR2 YYEEEE. The CDR3 DNA reads TGTGCCAGCAGCTTGGATTTTCAGGGTAGGGATGGCTACACCTTC. This gives the protein CASSLDFQGRDGYTF.

The V gene is TRBV30, the J gene TRBJ1-6; TRBD1 is a possible D gene (5 bases). Trimming removed 1 base from V and 9 bases from J, with 16 bases in between. Per the germline V gene, CDR1 is GTSNPN and CDR2 is SVGIG (reference sequence). CDR3 size: 15 residues. The CDR3 DNA is TGTGCCTGGAGTGCTAGGCGGGGCCAGGGTTCACCCCTCCACTTT. It specifies CAWSARRGQGSPLHF.